Each of the 12 T cell receptor beta chains below was sequenced from the same sample in a study of shared clonotypes between healthy human individuals. Naive CD8 cells comprised CD45RO-negative, CCR7-positively selected cells, excluding terminally differentiated effector memory CD45RA+ cells. Only in-frame clones appear in the TCRdb table, and some are missing; sequencing was by immunoSEQ multiplex PCR. The sample lists about 2,200,000 clones, roughly 91% occurring once. Sequences were obtained from naive CD8+ T cells from PBMCs. The receptor source for this set is a man aged 18 to 35 in good health. Some clones in this sample may be carry-over from other donors' samples.

This chain links TRBV11-3 with TRBJ2-3, with 8 bases aligning to TRBD1. With 1 base clipped from V and 2 bases from J, the junction kept 11 bases outside the gene matches. The CDR3 is 18 amino acids. CDR1 and CDR2 (germline): SGHNT, YENEEA. CDR3 in DNA: TGTGCCAGCAGCTTAGGTTCGAGGGGACAGGTATACACAGATACGCAGTATTTT. Protein sequence: CASSLGSRGQVYTDTQYF.

This chain joins TRBV30 and TRBJ2-1; 11 bases match TRBD2. Germline lookup yields CDR1 GTSNPN and CDR2 SVGIG (reference sequence). The CDR3 covers 13 residues. Trimming at V came to 3 bases and at J to 9 bases, leaving 4 bases not matched to a gene. Here the CDR3 reads CAWRTSGIREQFF. CDR3 sequence (DNA): TGTGCCTGGAGGACTAGCGGGATTCGTGAGCAGTTCTTC.

J is TRBJ2-7 and V is TRBV14; no definite D call. Germline CDR1 and CDR2: SGHDN and FVKESK. This CDR3 region has 16 residues. V was shortened by 1 base and J by 2 bases, with 15 bases between the two germline ends. The CDR3 sequence: CASSQVSVTVPYEQYF. As DNA, the CDR3 is TGTGCCAGCAGCCAAGTATCTGTGACCGTCCCCTACGAGCAGTACTTC.

The rearrangement joins TRBV2 to TRBJ2-7, with 8 bases identical to TRBD1. CDR1 SNHLY and CDR2 FYNNEI come from the germline V gene. V shed 4 bases, J shed 3 bases, and the junction held 5 bases outside the gene matches. The CDR3 covers 14 residues. The CDR3 protein is CASSGTGRIYEQYF. CDR3 sequence (DNA): TGTGCCAGCAGTGGGACAGGGAGGATCTACGAGCAGTACTTC.

This chain joins TRBV13 and TRBJ2-3, with D possibly matching TRBD2 (5 bases). The CDR3 has 15 amino acids. CDR1 and CDR2 from the germline V gene are PRHDT and FYEKMQ (reference sequence). Between the trimmed V and J ends, which lost 0 bases and 4 bases, there was a span of 11 bases. The CDR3 DNA reads as TGTGCCAGCAGCTTAGGACTCACGGGGTCAGATACGCAGTATTTT. As protein: CASSLGLTGSDTQYF.

V usage is TRBV10-2 and J usage is TRBJ2-1; no clear D. Between the trimmed V and J ends, which lost 0 bases and 6 bases, there was a span of 3 bases. The CDR3 runs 12 residues. CDR1 is WSHSY and CDR2 is SAAADI in the germline V gene. The CDR3 DNA is TGCGCCAGCAGTGAGTCGGCCAATGAGCAGTTCTTC. It translates to CASSESANEQFF.

The V call is TRBV4-3, the J call TRBJ2-5; unclear D gene. Germline-derived CDR1 and CDR2 are LGHNA and YSLEER. This CDR3 region has 13 residues. V shed 0 bases and J shed 5 bases, with 7 bases lying between them. The CDR3 DNA is TGCGCCAGCAGCCAAGATCTTAAGGAGACCCAGTACTTC. Translation gives CASSQDLKETQYF.

A word on this clone: Distinct nucleotide sequences in the sample also encode this CDR3. The rearrangement joins TRBV7-9 to TRBJ2-5; 7 bases line up with TRBD1. V shed 5 bases and J 2 bases; nucleotides not matched to a gene: 5. The CDR3 has 14 amino acids. The germline V gene encodes CDR1 SEHNR and CDR2 FQNEAQ (reference sequence). CDR3: CASSPRDRQETQYF. CDR3 DNA sequence: TGTGCCAGCAGCCCTAGGGACAGACAAGAGACCCAGTACTTC.

The V gene is TRBV6-5, the J gene TRBJ2-2, with D possibly being TRBD2 (5 bases). There are 13 residues in the CDR3. Trimming removed 7 bases at V and 7 bases at J, with 13 bases between. CDR1 is MNHEY, CDR2 SVGAGI, per germline. The CDR3 loop is CASTSGLGGELFF. The CDR3 DNA sequence: TGTGCCAGCACCTCCGGACTGGGCGGGGAGCTGTTTTTT.

The rearrangement links TRBV28 to TRBJ2-7; 8 nucleotides align to TRBD1. CDR1 and CDR2 (germline): MDHEN, SYDVKM. Trimming removed 8 bases from V and 2 bases from J; junction bases left unmatched: 5. The CDR3 runs to 13 residues. The CDR3 DNA sequence: TGTGCCAGCGCTTGGGACAGGACCTACGAGCAGTACTTC. Its translation is CASAWDRTYEQYF. The full variable domain, with the rest looked up from reference TRBV28 and TRBJ2-7, is DVKVTQSSRYLVKRTGEKVFLECVQDMDHENMFWYRQDPGLGLRLIYFSYDVKMKEKGDIPEGYSVSREKKERFSLILESASTNQTSMYLCASAWDRTYEQYFGPGTRLTVT.

The gene calls are TRBV27 and TRBJ2-5, with TRBD2 as a possible D gene (7 bases). The CDR3 is made up of 16 amino acids. Germline CDR1 reads MNHEY; CDR2 reads SMNVEV (reference sequence). Trimming shortened V by 2 bases and J by 3 bases, and 16 bases separated the two germline ends. In DNA form, the CDR3 reads TGTGCCAGCAGTTTAATCGGGGGGCTTGGGGAAGAGACCCAGTACTTC. Protein sequence: CASSLIGGLGEETQYF.

The chain carries TRBV4-1 and TRBJ2-5; possible D gene TRBD2, 6 bases. Trimming cost V 4 bases and J 5 bases, with 17 bases left between them. CDR3 length equals 15 residues. Germline V gene lookup returns CDR1 MGHRA and CDR2 YSYEKL. CDR3 region: CASSPTGLGGETQYF. CDR3 coding DNA: TGCGCCAGCAGCCCCACGGGACTCGGCGGGGAGACCCAGTACTTC.